The subject of this entry is one T cell receptor (beta chain). What it binds is unknown. Germline assignment: CDR1 MDHEN and CDR2 SYDVKM. With 6 bases clipped from V and 0 bases from J, the junction kept 10 bases outside the gene matches. The CDR3 is 17 amino acids. The PCR made use of 60 Vbeta and 13 Jbeta primers. Here immunoSEQ multiplex PCR was the method, and the copy in TCRdb shows in-frame clones only, minus some. This repertoire shows about 130,000 clones, 60% to 80% found once; its top ten account for 0.8% to 0.95%. This specimen comes from a study of cytomegalovirus exposure and HLA in healthy donors. Looking at the study overall: An earlier analysis found some 100 million unique TCR beta sequences from approximately 190 million T cells. Notes on the study in general: Many donors shared some public TCRs, even though most TCR sequences were rare. A later examination showed that TCR association rates differed by HLA locus, with DRB1 most and HLA-C fewest.

The rearrangement uses TRBV28 and TRBJ2-1; 8 bases line up with TRBD1. Input material: PBMCs. This receptor was taken from a woman between 55 and 75 years old in good health and CMV-seronegative. The CDR3 region is CASRGTGPISSYNEQFF. The CDR3 bases are TGTGCCAGCAGGGGGACAGGTCCAATCAGCTCCTACAATGAGCAGTTCTTC.